These 22 T cell receptor beta chains came from one sample sequenced in a study of CD8+ T cells in alopecia areata. cDNA serving as the sequencing template came from extracted, reverse transcribed RNA. The protocol was immunoSEQ multiplex PCR, while the TCRdb copy is restricted to in-frame clones and leaves out a portion. The profile shows 95,000 to 150,000 clones, about 46% of them singletons. What was sequenced was NKG2D-low CD8+ T cells sorted from blood. These receptors originate from a human donor with alopecia areata.

The CDR3 region is CASSTTPTDTQYF. As DNA, the CDR3 is TGTGCCAGTAGTACAACACCCACAGATACGCAGTATTTT. The chain uses TRBV19 and TRBJ2-3; D not resolved. This CDR3 comprises 13 residues. Germline lookup yields CDR1 LNHDA and CDR2 SQIVND (reference sequence). V lost 4 bases, J lost 2 bases, and 7 bases lay in between.

The chain couples TRBV30 to TRBJ2-3; TRBD2 matches at 7 bases. Per the germline V gene, CDR1 is GTSNPN and CDR2 is SVGIG (reference sequence). Unmatched junction bases numbered 13, after V lost 4 bases and J lost 6 bases. The CDR3 is 15 residues long. The CDR3 region is CAWTRASGDSDTQYF. CDR3 DNA: TGTGCCTGGACAAGGGCTAGCGGAGACTCTGATACGCAGTATTTT.

J is TRBJ2-7 and V is TRBV4-1; D possibly corresponds to TRBD1 (6 bases). With 0 bases removed from V and 3 bases from J, the gap between germline ends came to 12 bases. The CDR3 has 15 residues. Per the germline V gene, CDR1 is MGHRA and CDR2 is YSYEKL. The CDR3 nucleotides read TGCGCCAGCAGCCAAGATGCGGACAGTTACTACGAGCAGTACTTC. This codes for CASSQDADSYYEQYF.

In regard to this clone: The sample contains more than one DNA sequence encoding this CDR3. This sequence joins TRBV5-6 and TRBJ2-3; no clear D gene. The CDR3 runs 12 residues. Germline CDR1 reads SGHDT; CDR2 reads YYEEEE. Trimming cost V 0 bases and J 4 bases, with 3 bases left between them. The chain's CDR3 is CASSLGADTQYF. As DNA, the CDR3 is TGTGCCAGCAGCTTGGGGGCAGATACGCAGTATTTT. Complete variable domain (other parts from reference TRBV5-6 and TRBJ2-3): DAGVTQSPTHLIKTRGQQVTLRCSPKSGHDTVSWYQQALGQGPQFIFQYYEEEERQRGNFPDRFSGHQFPNYSSELNVNALLLGDSALYLCASSLGADTQYFGPGTRLTVL.

CDR3 DNA: TGTGCCTCGGGACAGACAAACTATGGCTACACCTTC. Its protein is CASGQTNYGYTF. The chain is built from TRBV30 and TRBJ1-2; the match to TRBD1 covers 7 bases. The V gene end was trimmed by 7 bases and the J gene end by 2 bases; junction bases not matched to a gene: 4. Germline V CDR1 and CDR2: GTSNPN, SVGIG (reference sequence). There are 12 residues in the CDR3.

The chain is built from TRBV30 and TRBJ2-2; D gene ambiguous. The germline gives CDR1 GTSNPN, CDR2 SVGIG (reference sequence). This CDR3 has 13 residues. Trimming left V 0 bases short and J 1 base short, with 3 bases between. In DNA form, the CDR3 reads TGTGCCTGGAGTGTCTGGAACACCGGGGAGCTGTTTTTT. Translating gives CAWSVWNTGELFF.

The chain links TRBV30 to TRBJ2-7, with 9 bases identical to TRBD2. CDR1 and CDR2 from the germline V gene are GTSNPN and SVGIG (reference sequence). The CDR3 consists of 17 residues. J was trimmed by 5 bases and V by 1 base; bases with no gene match: 15. The CDR3 DNA reads as TGTGCCTGGAGTGGCGGGACTAGCAAATCGTCTTCCCACGAGCAGTACTTC. The encoded protein is CAWSGGTSKSSSHEQYF.

This chain links TRBV5-1 with TRBJ1-1; the match to TRBD1 covers 9 bases. CDR1 and CDR2 from the germline V gene are SGHRS and YFSETQ. The CDR3 runs to 14 residues. Trimming at V came to 4 bases and at J to 1 base, leaving 2 bases not matched to a gene. This CDR3 reads CASSPGQGNTEAFF. Written as DNA, the CDR3 is TGCGCCAGCAGCCCGGGACAGGGGAACACTGAAGCTTTCTTT.

The chain is built from TRBV27 and TRBJ1-2; D ambiguous. The CDR3 is 15 amino acids. Trimming stripped 4 bases from V and 2 bases from J, with 14 bases between. Germline lookup yields CDR1 MNHEY and CDR2 SMNVEV (reference sequence). CDR3 region: CASSWTGGANYGYTF. CDR3 nucleotides: TGTGCCAGCAGTTGGACGGGCGGAGCGAACTATGGCTACACCTTC.

This chain joins TRBV29-1 and TRBJ2-7; D gene uncertain. The CDR3 covers 12 residues. CDR1 and CDR2 from the germline V gene are SQVTM and ANQGSEA. V was clipped by 4 bases and J by 5 bases, with 12 bases between them. The CDR3 reads CSVAVSGHEQYF. As DNA, the CDR3 is TGCAGCGTTGCCGTGTCAGGCCACGAGCAGTACTTC.

This clone was counted between two and nine times. Other DNA sequences within the sample encode an identical CDR3. This chain links TRBV29-1 with TRBJ2-7; D possibly uses TRBD1 or TRBD2 (5 bases each). Germline V CDR1 and CDR2: SQVTM, ANQGSEA. V dropped 6 bases and J dropped 4 bases, with 10 bases sitting between them. The length of the CDR3 is 11 residues. The CDR3 region is CSVGDGYEQYF. The CDR3 nucleotides are TGCAGCGTGGGGGACGGGTACGAGCAGTACTTC.

The J gene is TRBJ2-5, the V gene TRBV29-1; D not certain. Per the germline V gene, CDR1 is SQVTM and CDR2 is ANQGSEA. The V gene lost 6 bases and the J gene lost 1 base, with 18 bases spanning the gap. The CDR3 totals 15 residues. In DNA, the CDR3 is TGCAGCGTCTTCTGGGCCTCCCCCCCCCAAGAGACCCAGTACTTC. This encodes CSVFWASPPQETQYF.

Note on this clone: At the DNA level, this CDR3 is encoded by other sequences in the same sample as well. The chain recombines TRBV29-1 with TRBJ2-7; D unresolved. This CDR3 comprises 12 residues. Deletions cut 6 bases from V and 1 base from J, with 10 bases between. Germline loops: CDR1 SQVTM, CDR2 ANQGSEA. This CDR3 reads CSVWTESYEQYF. The CDR3 DNA sequence: TGCAGCGTCTGGACGGAATCCTACGAGCAGTACTTC.

V gene TRBV2 combines with J gene TRBJ2-1; D is undetermined. This CDR3 region has 16 residues. Germline V lookup: CDR1 SNHLY, CDR2 FYNNEI. Trimming removed 0 bases at V and 1 base at J, with 10 bases between. The CDR3 coding sequence is TGTGCCAGCAGTGAAGCGGGCGTAGGGTCCTACAATGAGCAGTTCTTC. It is translated as CASSEAGVGSYNEQFF.

The rearrangement links TRBV7-8 to TRBJ1-2; D is perhaps TRBD1 (5 bases). Trimming left V 2 bases short and J 3 bases short, with 16 bases between. The CDR3 consists of 16 residues. Germline lookup yields CDR1 SGHVS and CDR2 FQNEAQ. The CDR3 protein is CASSLYSSGRDYGYTF. The CDR3 DNA reads as TGTGCCAGCAGCTTATATTCCTCGGGGCGCGACTATGGCTACACCTTC.

The rearrangement links TRBV30 to TRBJ2-7, with D possibly matching TRBD1 (6 bases). In germline, CDR1 is GTSNPN, CDR2 SVGIG (reference sequence). Between the trimmed V and J ends, which lost 3 bases and 0 bases, there was a span of 9 bases. The length of the CDR3 is 13 residues. The CDR3 loop is CAWRPDSSYEQYF. The CDR3 DNA reads TGTGCCTGGAGGCCGGACAGCTCCTACGAGCAGTACTTC.

This clone was seen only once. Other DNA sequences in this specimen translate into the identical CDR3. This sequence joins TRBV29-1 and TRBJ2-3; TRBD2 aligns across 9 bases. The J segment lost 6 bases and the V segment lost 2 bases, leaving 9 bases of the junction unmatched. Germline CDR1 and CDR2: SQVTM and ANQGSEA. CDR3 size: 15 residues. The CDR3 sequence: CSVEIGLALVDTQYF. CDR3 nucleotide sequence: TGCAGCGTTGAAATAGGACTAGCGTTGGTGGATACGCAGTATTTT.

The chain uses TRBV29-1 and TRBJ2-2; 8 bases match TRBD1. Germline CDR1 SQVTM, CDR2 ANQGSEA. The CDR3 extends over 13 amino acids. With 6 bases clipped from V and 4 bases from J, the junction kept 4 bases outside the gene matches. CDR3 sequence reads: CSVAGTGTGELFF. The CDR3 DNA reads as TGCAGCGTAGCCGGGACAGGCACCGGGGAGCTGTTTTTT.

In its sample, this clone was seen a few times. CDR3 DNA sequence: TGCAGCGCCGGGGAGGTAAAAGAGGGAAAACTGTTTTTT. Translation gives CSAGEVKEGKLFF. The chain has TRBV29-1 and TRBJ1-4; no clear D. The CDR3 is 13 amino acids. V lost 7 bases to trimming and J lost 10 bases, with 19 bases between them. Per germline, CDR1 SQVTM and CDR2 ANQGSEA. Full variable domain (rest looked up from reference TRBV29-1 and TRBJ1-4): SAVISQKPSRDICQRGTSLTIQCQVDSQVTMMFWYRQQPGQSLTLIATANQGSEATYESGFVIDKFPISRPNLTFSTLTVSNMSPEDSSIYLCSAGEVKEGKLFFGSGTQLSVL.

The V and J genes are TRBV30 and TRBJ2-2, with D tentatively TRBD1 (6 bases). Germline-derived CDR1 and CDR2 are GTSNPN and SVGIG (reference sequence). The CDR3 consists of 13 residues. CDR3 DNA: TGTGCAAGCCGACAGGAACGGGTCGGGGAGCTGTTTTTT. It yields the protein CASRQERVGELFF.

This chain joins TRBV29-1 and TRBJ2-5, with D perhaps given as TRBD1 or TRBD2 (5 bases each). The CDR3 contains 13 residues. CDR1 is SQVTM, CDR2 ANQGSEA, per germline. Trimming removed 7 bases from V and 5 bases from J, with 17 bases in between. The CDR3 here is CSASGARWETQYF. The CDR3 bases are TGCAGCGCCTCCGGGGCTCGTTGGGAGACCCAGTACTTC.

The chain has TRBV29-1 and TRBJ2-3, with 8 bases aligning to TRBD2. Germline V gives CDR1 SQVTM, CDR2 ANQGSEA. The CDR3 loop spans 15 amino acids. J gave up 0 bases and V 7 bases, and 9 bases lay outside the gene matches. The chain's CDR3 is CSAGASGSSTDTQYF. Here the CDR3 DNA reads TGCAGCGCTGGGGCTAGCGGGTCGAGCACAGATACGCAGTATTTT.